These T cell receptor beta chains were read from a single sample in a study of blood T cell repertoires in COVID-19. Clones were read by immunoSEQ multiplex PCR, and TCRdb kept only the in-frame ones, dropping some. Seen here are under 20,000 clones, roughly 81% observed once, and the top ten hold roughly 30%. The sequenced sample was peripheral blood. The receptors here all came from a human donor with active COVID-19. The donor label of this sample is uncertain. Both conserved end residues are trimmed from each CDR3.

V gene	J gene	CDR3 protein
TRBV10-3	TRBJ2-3	AISDKRDRARDTQY
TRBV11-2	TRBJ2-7	ASSLAVTGSEQY
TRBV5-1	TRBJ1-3	ASSSSGAGVGNTIY
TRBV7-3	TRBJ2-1	ASSLTLAGEAGEQF
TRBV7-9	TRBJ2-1	ASSPNPGTGFDGNEQF
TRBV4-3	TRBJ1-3	ASSQDILTEGNTIY
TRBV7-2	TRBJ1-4	ASSLAGASAGEKLF
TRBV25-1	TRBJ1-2	ASSGLGGTGYT
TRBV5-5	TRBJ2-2	ASSLTAGAFSGELF
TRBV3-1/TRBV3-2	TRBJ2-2	ASSPPGLPPGELF
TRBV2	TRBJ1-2	ARAGQGIRLDYGYT
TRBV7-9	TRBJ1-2	ASSLPAGQGADFGYT
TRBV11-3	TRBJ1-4	ASSRDRDGKLF
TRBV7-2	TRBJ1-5	ASSLQGMGQPQH
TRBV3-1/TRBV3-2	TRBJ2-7	ASSPETGGKEEQY
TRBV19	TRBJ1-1	ASSIGPGNTEAF
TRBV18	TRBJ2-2	ASSPERGRPRELF
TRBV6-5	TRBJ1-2	ASSSSGGYT
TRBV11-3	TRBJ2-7	ASSPGDRAYEQY
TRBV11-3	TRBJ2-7	ASSSNSGQYEQY
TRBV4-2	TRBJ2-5	ASSQDGTPGGGETQY
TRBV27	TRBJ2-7	ASRSGWSSYEQY
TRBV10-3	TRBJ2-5	AIAPAGAQVGTQY
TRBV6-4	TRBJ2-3	ASGAGHTDTQY
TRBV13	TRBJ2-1	ASSPGGSVNEQF
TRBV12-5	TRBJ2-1	ASGLGVRGGSYNEQF
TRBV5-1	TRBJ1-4	ASREGSTNEKLF
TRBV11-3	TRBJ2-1	ASSLETGAFNEQF
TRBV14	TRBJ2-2	ASSGRPGGSTGELF
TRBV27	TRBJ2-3	ASSSSLGGGTTDTQY
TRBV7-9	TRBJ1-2	ASSLGSGQLGGYT
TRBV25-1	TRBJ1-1	ASSEVGNTEAF
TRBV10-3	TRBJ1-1	AISERGNTEAF
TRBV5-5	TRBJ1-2	ASSLERVRRADYGYT
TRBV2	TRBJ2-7	ASSEGVYEQY
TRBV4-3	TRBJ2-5	ASSYTGQETQY
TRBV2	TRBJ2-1	ASRRLAQNNEQF
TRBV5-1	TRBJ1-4	ASSGGQGSIANEKLF
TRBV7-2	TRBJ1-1	ASSARGIERTEAF
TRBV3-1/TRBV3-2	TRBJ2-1	ASSQDLLAGDNEQF
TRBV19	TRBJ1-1	ASSINARTEAF
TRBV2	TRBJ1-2	ASSDSFRGQDGYT
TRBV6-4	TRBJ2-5	ASSESAGGETQY
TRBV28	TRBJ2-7	ASSFLGPDPYEQY
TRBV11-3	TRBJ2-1	ASSFISGSNNEQF